Below, 29 T cell receptor beta chains from the same sample are listed, as sequenced in a study of blood T cell repertoires in COVID-19 (dated by TCRdb to the early 2020s). Library preparation was by the immunoSEQ multiplex PCR assay. In its TCRdb copy, this immuneACCESS table keeps in-frame sequences only and misses some clones. Where compared with another copy, unresolved V genes explain less than half of these, and the others have no known cause. This sample is represented by 70,000 to 90,000 clones; roughly 83% of them were singletons. 8% of the sample belongs to the ten largest clones. The sequencing sample was made of peripheral blood. Receptors were obtained from a man aged 45-60 years with active COVID-19.

Only a few counts were recorded for this clone. J is TRBJ2-1 and V is TRBV3-1 (or the pseudogene TRBV3-2), with TRBD2 identical over 8 bases. CDR3 length: 14 residues. In germline, CDR1 is LGHDT, CDR2 YNNKEL (reference sequence). The V and J ends lost 1 base and 6 bases, in that order; junction bases with no gene match: 2. This chain's CDR3 is CASSQAGGLNEQFF. The CDR3 nucleotides read TGTGCCAGCAGCCAAGCGGGGGGGCTCAATGAGCAGTTCTTC.

This clone has more than one count but fewer than ten. The CDR3 coding sequence is TGCGCCAGCAGCTCCCTACAGGGGGCATTTGGAAACACCATATATTTT. Residues: CASSSLQGAFGNTIYF. This chain joins TRBV5-1 and TRBJ1-3; 9 bases align to TRBD1. The germline gives CDR1 SGHRS, CDR2 YFSETQ. V trimming: 3 bases; J trimming: 3 bases; junction bases outside the gene matches: 7. This CDR3 has 16 amino acids. The whole variable domain, remainder taken from reference TRBV5-1 and TRBJ1-3, is KAGVTQTPRYLIKTRGQQVTLSCSPISGHRSVSWYQQTPGQGLQFLFEYFSETQRNKGNFPGRFSGRQFSNSRSEMNVSTLELGDSALYLCASSSLQGAFGNTIYFGEGSWLTVV.

The rearrangement uses TRBV6-5 and TRBJ1-1; 11 nucleotides line up with TRBD1. The germline gives CDR1 MNHEY, CDR2 SVGAGI. The junction had 2 bases not matched to a gene; V was cut back by 2 bases and J by 0 bases. The CDR3 is 16 amino acids. The CDR3 nucleotides are TGTGCCAGCAGTTACGGGGACAGGGGGGTGAACACTGAAGCTTTCTTT. Amino acid sequence: CASSYGDRGVNTEAFF.

The chain joins TRBV2 to TRBJ1-5; no firm D call. The V gene's germline CDR1 is SNHLY and CDR2 FYNNEI. The CDR3 extends over 13 amino acids. The ends were cut back, 5 bases at V and 7 bases at J, with 12 bases in the middle. In DNA, the CDR3 is TGTGCCAGCAGTAGATTGGCCAACCAGCCCCAGCATTTT. This gives the protein CASSRLANQPQHF. Drawing the rest from reference TRBV2 and TRBJ1-5, the complete variable domain is EPEVTQTPSHQVTQMGQEVILRCVPISNHLYFYWYRQILGQKVEFLVSFYNNEISEKSEIFDDQFSVERPDGSNFTLKIRSTKLEDSAMYFCASSRLANQPQHFGDGTRLSIL.

CDR3 nucleotide sequence: TGTGCCAGCAGTGAATGGGTCCAGGGGCCCCAGCATTTT. This translates into CASSEWVQGPQHF. The rearrangement uses TRBV6-4 and TRBJ1-5, with D perhaps TRBD1 (5 bases). The CDR3 runs 13 residues. The germline V gene has CDR1 MRHNA and CDR2 SNTAGT. The germline V and J ends were trimmed by 3 bases and 9 bases, with 12 bases remaining between them.

J is TRBJ2-6 and V is TRBV11-3, with 7 bases lining up with TRBD1. V shed 1 base, J shed 0 bases, and the junction held 9 bases outside the gene matches. The CDR3 totals 19 residues. Germline V gene lookup returns CDR1 SGHNT and CDR2 YENEEA. The CDR3 reads CASSLGRWDSSSGANVLTF. The CDR3 nucleotides are TGTGCCAGCAGCTTAGGAAGGTGGGACAGCAGCTCTGGGGCCAACGTCCTGACTTTC.

The genes are TRBV6-1 and TRBJ2-7; TRBD1 matches 7 bases. The germline V gene has CDR1 MNHNS and CDR2 SASEGT. The CDR3 has 16 amino acids. After removal of 2 bases from V and 4 bases from J, the junction contained 11 bases not matched to a gene. The CDR3: CASSELATGSFYEQYF. CDR3 coding DNA: TGTGCCAGCAGTGAACTTGCGACAGGGTCCTTTTACGAGCAGTACTTC.

The chain joins TRBV2 to TRBJ2-7, with D possibly TRBD1 on 5 matching bases. Germline assignment: CDR1 SNHLY and CDR2 FYNNEI. This CDR3 spans 15 amino acids. Deletions cut 0 bases from V and 2 bases from J, with 11 bases between. CDR3 region: CASSEARRGTYEQYF. Written as DNA, the CDR3 is TGTGCCAGCAGTGAAGCGAGAAGGGGCACCTACGAGCAGTACTTC.

The rearrangement joins TRBV12-3 or TRBV12-4 to TRBJ2-5; D might be TRBD2 (5 bases). Trimming took 6 bases from V and 4 from J, leaving 12 bases between them. This CDR3 contains 13 residues. The CDR3 DNA sequence: TGTGCCAGCAGCCTTCGGACTCGAGAGACCCAGTACTTC. Translating it yields CASSLRTRETQYF.

V usage is TRBV5-4 and J usage is TRBJ1-6; 7 bases match TRBD1. Germline CDR1 SGHNT, CDR2 YYREEE (reference sequence). J was trimmed by 6 bases and V by 4 bases; bases with no gene match: 4. The CDR3 is made up of 14 amino acids. The CDR3 DNA follows: TGTGCCAGCAGCCCCGGGACAGCTAATTCACCCCTCCACTTT. Protein product: CASSPGTANSPLHF.

The V call is TRBV29-1, the J call TRBJ2-3, with a tentative D call TRBD2 (6 bases). V dropped 6 bases and J dropped 2 bases, with 12 bases sitting between them. Germline loops: CDR1 SQVTM, CDR2 ANQGSEA. This CDR3 spans 13 amino acids. In nucleotides, the CDR3 is TGCAGCGTAACGGGAGCCCCCACAGATACGCAGTATTTT. Translating gives CSVTGAPTDTQYF.

This chain links TRBV5-1 with TRBJ2-7; TRBD2 matches at 13 bases. The CDR3 spans 15 residues. The germline CDR1 and CDR2 sequences are SGHRS and YFSETQ. Unmatched junction bases numbered 5, after V lost 6 bases and J lost 2 bases. The CDR3 coding sequence is TGCGCCAGCACCTACGGACTAGCGGGAGCCTACGAGCAGTACTTC. It yields the protein CASTYGLAGAYEQYF. Variable domain in full (rest from reference TRBV5-1 and TRBJ2-7): KAGVTQTPRYLIKTRGQQVTLSCSPISGHRSVSWYQQTPGQGLQFLFEYFSETQRNKGNFPGRFSGRQFSNSRSEMNVSTLELGDSALYLCASTYGLAGAYEQYFGPGTRLTVT.

J is TRBJ2-3 and V is TRBV6-5; D is unresolved. V was pared by 6 bases and J by 6 bases, with 7 bases between. The V gene's germline CDR1 is MNHEY and CDR2 SVGAGI. This CDR3 contains 11 residues. The CDR3 reads CASRYQDTQYF. The CDR3 DNA reads TGTGCCAGCAGATATCAGGATACGCAGTATTTT.

This chain joins TRBV2 and TRBJ2-3; D is possibly TRBD2 (6 bases). CDR3 size: 15 residues. Germline lookup yields CDR1 SNHLY and CDR2 FYNNEI. V was clipped by 7 bases and J by 0 bases, with 14 bases between them. CDR3 sequence: CASTSSGTSTDTQYF. The CDR3 DNA sequence: TGTGCCAGCACCAGCTCCGGGACTAGCACAGATACGCAGTATTTT.

The chain combines TRBV11-1 with TRBJ2-1; weak D call: TRBD2 (6 bases). This CDR3 has 16 residues. V lost 2 bases and J lost 1, with 12 bases in between. From germline, CDR1 is SGHAT and CDR2 FQDESV (reference sequence). Here the CDR3 DNA reads TGTGCCAGCAGCTTAATTAGCGGAGCGTCCTACAATGAGCAGTTCTTC. Translation gives CASSLISGASYNEQFF. The whole variable domain, remainder taken from reference TRBV11-1 and TRBJ2-1, is EAEVAQSPRYKITEKSQAVAFWCDPISGHATLYWYRQILGQGPELLVQFQDESVVDDSQLPKDRFSAERLKGVDSTLKIQPAELGDSAMYLCASSLISGASYNEQFFGPGTRLTVL.

This clone was detected once. The V gene is TRBV11-2, the J gene TRBJ2-7; a weak D match, TRBD2 (5 bases). The germline V and J ends were trimmed by 2 bases and 2 bases, with 10 bases remaining between them. The CDR3 runs to 14 residues. Germline loops: CDR1 SGHAT, CDR2 FQNNGV. The DNA of the CDR3 is TGTGCCAGCAGCTTATATCGGGGTCCCTACGAGCAGTACTTC. It specifies CASSLYRGPYEQYF.

In this sample, this clone turned up once. This chain links TRBV19 with TRBJ2-1, with 7 bases that match TRBD2. J was trimmed by 4 bases and V by 6 bases; bases with no gene match: 3. The CDR3 extends over 13 amino acids. In germline, CDR1 is LNHDA, CDR2 SQIVND (reference sequence). In DNA form, the CDR3 reads TGTGCCAGTAGCGCGGGACTATACAATGAGCAGTTCTTC. Its protein product is CASSAGLYNEQFF.

The V and J genes are TRBV21-1 and TRBJ2-3; TRBD2, the table's D call, was not compared with the DNA. TRBV21-1 is given as a pseudogene. The CDR3 has 19 amino acids. The CDR3 reads CASSKVGLAGGIGADTQYF. Here the CDR3 DNA reads TGTGCCAGCAGCAAAGTGGGACTAGCGGGAGGGATAGGGGCAGATACGCAGTATTTT.

The gene calls are TRBV5-1 and TRBJ2-3; 8 bases are a match to TRBD2. Germline V gives CDR1 SGHRS, CDR2 YFSETQ. V was pared by 1 base and J by 4 bases, with 5 bases of the junction left unmatched. The CDR3 sequence is 15 residues long. The CDR3 nucleotides read TGCGCCAGCAGCTTGTCTAGCGGGCGTGCAGATACGCAGTATTTT. It codes for CASSLSSGRADTQYF.

The chain combines TRBV20-1 with TRBJ2-3; TRBD2 is a possible D gene (6 bases). V was clipped by 3 bases and J by 0 bases, with 7 bases between them. The CDR3 sequence is 13 residues long. The germline gives CDR1 DFQATT, CDR2 SNEGSKA (reference sequence). In DNA form, the CDR3 reads TGCAGTGCTAGTCGGGGGAGCACAGATACGCAGTATTTT. Amino acids: CSASRGSTDTQYF.

This chain uses TRBV9 with TRBJ1-2, with 7 positions matching TRBD1. After removal of 4 bases from V and 3 bases from J, the junction contained 9 bases not matched to a gene. The CDR3 consists of 15 residues. The germline V gene encodes CDR1 SGDLS and CDR2 YYNGEE. CDR3 nucleotide sequence: TGTGCCAGCAGCCCTGGGACAGCAATTTACTATGGCTACACCTTC. This translates into CASSPGTAIYYGYTF. The full variable domain, rest sourced from reference TRBV9 and TRBJ1-2, is DSGVTQTPKHLITATGQRVTLRCSPRSGDLSVYWYQQSLDQGLQFLIQYYNGEERAKGNILERFSAQQFPDLHSELNLSSLELGDSALYFCASSPGTAIYYGYTFGSGTRLTVV.

V and J are TRBV5-1 and TRBJ2-1, with 7 bases lining up with TRBD2. Trimming took 3 bases from V and 7 from J; bases not matched to a gene: 1. Germline values: CDR1 SGHRS, CDR2 YFSETQ. The CDR3 is made up of 12 amino acids. DNA for the CDR3: TGCGCCAGCAGCTGGGAGGGTAATGAGCAGTTCTTC. The encoded protein is CASSWEGNEQFF.

The rearrangement links TRBV27 to TRBJ2-3, with 15 nucleotides matching TRBD2. The V gene's germline CDR1 is MNHEY and CDR2 SMNVEV (reference sequence). The CDR3 consists of 18 residues. V was pared by 6 bases and J by 0 bases, with 7 bases of the junction left unmatched. The CDR3 region is CASSNPGLAGGSTDTQYF. The DNA for the CDR3 is TGTGCCAGCAGCAACCCGGGACTAGCGGGGGGCAGCACAGATACGCAGTATTTT.

The table lists this clone with a few counts. CDR3 nucleotide sequence: TGCGCCAGCAGCCAAGAAGGGAGGCGGGCAGAAGCTTTCTTT. It codes for CASSQEGRRAEAFF. The rearrangement links TRBV4-1 to TRBJ1-1; D is ambiguous. CDR1 MGHRA and CDR2 YSYEKL come from the germline V gene. CDR3 length: 14 residues. The germline V and J ends were trimmed by 0 bases and 8 bases, with 13 bases remaining between them.

The chain combines TRBV9 with TRBJ1-6, with 8 bases lining up with TRBD1. V lost 2 bases, J lost 8 bases, and 3 bases stayed unmatched. Germline values: CDR1 SGDLS, CDR2 YYNGEE. The length of the CDR3 is 14 residues. CDR3 loop: CASSVGQGDSPLHF. The CDR3, as DNA: TGTGCCAGCAGCGTCGGACAGGGCGATTCACCCCTCCACTTT.

V gene TRBV10-3 combines with J gene TRBJ1-6; D may be TRBD1 (6 bases). Per the germline V gene, CDR1 is ENHRY and CDR2 is SYGVKD. V lost 1 base, J lost 7 bases, and 8 bases lay in between. CDR3 length: 14 amino acids. CDR3 loop: CAISEFGTNSPLHF. In DNA, the CDR3 is TGTGCCATCAGTGAGTTCGGGACAAATTCACCCCTCCACTTT.

The chain combines TRBV5-1 with TRBJ2-7; possible D gene TRBD1, 6 bases. Deletions cut 4 bases from V and 3 bases from J, with 20 bases between. The CDR3 has 16 amino acids. Germline V gene lookup returns CDR1 SGHRS and CDR2 YFSETQ. In nucleotides, the CDR3 is TGCGCCAGCAGCCCCGAGAGGACAGCAACCAACTACGAGCAGTACTTC. This codes for CASSPERTATNYEQYF.

The chain is built from TRBV14 and TRBJ1-1; 8 nucleotides align to TRBD1. This CDR3 spans 16 amino acids. Trimming took 4 bases from V and 1 from J; bases not matched to a gene: 8. CDR1 and CDR2 from the germline V gene are SGHDN and FVKESK. The CDR3, as DNA: TGTGCCAGCAGCCCTCGGTACGGGACAGGGAACACTGAAGCTTTCTTT. Amino acid sequence: CASSPRYGTGNTEAFF.

This chain links TRBV28 with TRBJ2-7; 10 nucleotides align to TRBD1. CDR1 is MDHEN and CDR2 is SYDVKM in the germline V gene. The CDR3 length is 15 residues. Trimming at V came to 6 bases and at J to 6 bases, leaving 11 bases not matched to a gene. The CDR3 DNA reads TGTGCCAGCAGCCAAGCGACAGGGGGCTGGGGCGAGCAGTACTTC. This sequence encodes CASSQATGGWGEQYF.